This TCR beta chain was captured in a study of cytomegalovirus exposure and HLA in healthy donors. The ends were cut back, 3 bases at V and 5 bases at J, with 19 bases in the middle. Germline assignment: CDR1 MNHEY and CDR2 SMNVEV (reference sequence). The CDR3 covers 16 residues. Study findings and constraints: It was in a later analysis that TCR association rates were seen to vary by HLA locus, highest for DRB1 and lowest for HLA-C.

Only one count was recorded for this clone. The antigen is not known. Vbeta (60) and Jbeta (13) primers were used in the PCR. Produced via immunoSEQ multiplex PCR; TCRdb's table is partial and in-frame only. Of about 180,000 clones in the sample, more than 65% were seen once. V gene TRBV27 combines with J gene TRBJ1-1; weak D call: TRBD1 (5 bases). The sequenced sample consisted of PBMCs. This sequence was found in a woman between 50 and 59 years old in good health and CMV-seronegative. The CDR3 bases are TGTGCCAGCAGTTTTAATGTTGGCAGGGTTTTAACTGAAGCTTTCTTT. It is translated as CASSFNVGRVLTEAFF.